This TCR beta chain derives from a study of T cells after somatic rescue of genetic block. Trimming at V came to 0 bases and at J to 0 bases, leaving 1 base not matched to a gene. Germline assignment: CDR1 SGHDN and CDR2 FVKESK. The CDR3 consists of 16 residues. The table came from immunoSEQ multiplex PCR; TCRdb's copy has only in-frame clones and leaves some out. The data contain fewer than 150,000 clones, 90% to 95% of them singletons. Source material: peripheral blood mononuclear cells (PBMCs). This chain uses TRBV14 with TRBJ2-1, with TRBD2 matching 8 bases. This TCR derives from a woman aged 18-29 years. The CDR3: CASSQDRGGSYNEQFF. CDR3 sequence (DNA): TGTGCCAGCAGCCAAGATCGGGGGGGCTCCTACAATGAGCAGTTCTTC.